The T cell receptor beta chain described here comes from a study of T cells expressing NK-cell markers. Findings and limits, study-wide: Whether expanded NKG2C+ T cell clones were HCMV specific stayed uncertain.

Germline CDR1 reads MNHEY; CDR2 reads SVGEGT. The CDR3 is made up of 12 amino acids. From its re-call of the 5' RACE reads, TCRdb lists each CDR3 protein once, without DNA. Recorded for this sample: thousands of distinct CDR3 sequences. According to its frequency, this clonotype is medium-sized. The antigen is not known. This sequence was found in a man younger than 30 in good health. The specimen sequenced was blood T cells: a sorted CD56 or NKG2C T cell subset, CD4+ or CD8+ T cells, or bulk PBMC T cells (not recorded which). This chain connects TRBV6-2 or TRBV6-3 to TRBJ2-7; with no DNA, the TCRdb D assignment of TRBD1 cannot be verified. The CDR3 region is CAIGAGTGEQYF.